The next 29 T cell receptor beta chains were all read from a single sample in a study of CD8 T cells in ankylosing spondylitis. TCRdb used MiXCR to reprocess the 5' RACE reads, holding one entry per CDR3 protein. The sample shows 250,000 to 350,000 distinct CDR3 sequences, 7% to 9% of them seen only once. Study-wide findings and caveats: Seemingly characteristic of ankylosing spondylitis blood was a TCR beta motif consisting of several highly homologous variants.

These receptors' targets are unknown. The sequencing input was blood, either unsorted or a sorted T cell fraction (not recorded which). Source of these receptors: a male donor with ankylosing spondylitis.

The chain recombines TRBV6-2 or TRBV6-3 with TRBJ2-1; 10 positions agree with TRBD2. After removal of 2 bases from V and 4 bases from J, the junction contained 2 bases not matched to a gene. The CDR3 extends over 15 amino acids. In germline, CDR1 is MNHEY, CDR2 SVGEGT. The CDR3 nucleotides are TGTGCCAGCAGTTACGGGACTAGCGAGTACAATGAGCAGTTCTTC. Translating gives CASSYGTSEYNEQFF.

This clonotype was seen at least ten times. This chain joins TRBV5-1 and TRBJ2-7; D is uncertain. Looked up from germline, CDR1 is SGHRS and CDR2 is YFSETQ. The V end was cut by 0 bases, the J end by 2 bases, with 6 bases between. CDR3 length: 13 amino acids. In nucleotides, the CDR3 is TGCGCCAGCAGCTTGGGGTATCCCTACGAGCAGTACTTC. It encodes CASSLGYPYEQYF. Complete variable domain (other parts from reference TRBV5-1 and TRBJ2-7): KAGVTQTPRYLIKTRGQQVTLSCSPISGHRSVSWYQQTPGQGLQFLFEYFSETQRNKGNFPGRFSGRQFSNSRSEMNVSTLELGDSALYLCASSLGYPYEQYFGPGTRLTVT.

This clonotype was counted between two and nine times. This chain connects TRBV20-1 to TRBJ1-2; tentatively, D is TRBD1 (6 bases). The V gene lost 7 bases and the J gene lost 1 base, with 13 bases spanning the gap. Germline V gene sequence: CDR1 DFQATT, CDR2 SNEGSKA (reference sequence). This CDR3 contains 13 residues. The CDR3 loop is CSVPGVGNYGYTF. The CDR3 DNA reads as TGCAGTGTTCCAGGGGTGGGTAACTATGGCTACACCTTC.

This clonotype was picked up many times. The V and J genes are TRBV5-1 and TRBJ2-1; D uncertain. The CDR3 runs 15 residues. Trimming pared 0 bases from V and 0 bases from J, leaving 7 bases between. The germline V gene has CDR1 SGHRS and CDR2 YFSETQ. This CDR3 reads CASSLGDSSYNEQFF. As DNA, the CDR3 is TGCGCCAGCAGCTTGGGTGACTCCTCCTACAATGAGCAGTTCTTC.

Only one count was recorded for this clonotype. The chain recombines TRBV5-5 with TRBJ1-1; D might be TRBD1 (5 bases). The V and J ends lost 4 bases and 6 bases respectively, with 13 bases between them. Germline V gene lookup returns CDR1 SGHKS and CDR2 YYEKEE (reference sequence). This CDR3 comprises 13 residues. The CDR3 spells CASSPGGWAEAFF. The CDR3 bases are TGTGCCAGCAGCCCCGGGGGATGGGCTGAAGCTTTCTTT.

The chain links TRBV21-1 to TRBJ2-7; the D call TRBD2 from the table was never checked on the DNA. TRBV21-1 is classified as a pseudogene. CDR3 length: 18 residues. CDR3 protein: CASSKDPVTGLAVYEQYF. CDR3 DNA sequence: TGTGCCAGCAGCAAAGACCCAGTAACGGGACTAGCGGTATACGAGCAGTACTTC.

The genes are TRBV12-3 or TRBV12-4 and TRBJ1-2; D gene ambiguous. The CDR3 has 15 residues. Trimming removed 4 bases from V and 4 bases from J, with 16 bases in between. The DNA for the CDR3 is TGTGCCAGCAGTTCATGGGCCCTAGCCCCCTATGGCTACACCTTC. Amino acids: CASSSWALAPYGYTF.

Many counts were recorded for this clonotype. This chain connects TRBV29-1 to TRBJ2-3, with 7 bases fitting TRBD1. Germline V gives CDR1 SQVTM, CDR2 ANQGSEA. The CDR3 has 13 residues. V dropped 6 bases and J dropped 0; count of bases not matched to a gene: 3. The chain's CDR3 is CSVVGQSTDTQYF. As DNA, the CDR3 is TGCAGCGTCGTGGGACAGAGCACAGATACGCAGTATTTT.

This clonotype was seen a handful of times. The chain joins TRBV4-3 to TRBJ2-1; the D gene is possibly TRBD1 (6 bases). V gave up 2 bases and J gave up 4 bases, with 15 bases separating them. Germline lookup yields CDR1 LGHNA and CDR2 YSLEER. The CDR3 totals 16 residues. The CDR3 here is CASSQSTGAFYNEQFF. Written as DNA, the CDR3 is TGCGCCAGCAGCCAATCGACAGGAGCCTTTTACAATGAGCAGTTCTTC.

The rearrangement joins TRBV11-1 to TRBJ2-1; 7 nucleotides agree with TRBD2. Germline CDR1 and CDR2: SGHAT and FQDESV (reference sequence). The V and J ends lost 4 bases and 1 base, in that order; junction bases with no gene match: 13. The CDR3 covers 18 residues. CDR3 coding DNA: TGTGCCAGCAGCTCAAAGGGGACCCTAGCGGTATCCTACAATGAGCAGTTCTTC. It specifies CASSSKGTLAVSYNEQFF.

In its sample, this clonotype was seen many times. This CDR3 is CSVEVRPNSGANVLTF. In DNA, the CDR3 is TGCAGCGTTGAAGTCCGACCAAACTCTGGGGCCAACGTCCTGACTTTC. The V and J genes are TRBV29-1 and TRBJ2-6; no reliable D call. The V gene's germline CDR1 is SQVTM and CDR2 ANQGSEA. Trimming pared 1 base from V and 0 bases from J, leaving 10 bases between. The CDR3 spans 16 residues.

This clonotype was observed a handful of times. The genes are TRBV7-9 and TRBJ2-7; TRBD1 or TRBD2 may be the D gene (6 bases each). Germline lookup yields CDR1 SEHNR and CDR2 FQNEAQ (reference sequence). Trimming took 5 bases from V and 2 from J, leaving 19 bases between them. There are 16 residues in the CDR3. The CDR3 here is CASSPLGGQYTYEQYF. DNA for the CDR3: TGTGCCAGCAGCCCTCTTGGGGGGCAATATACCTACGAGCAGTACTTC.

This clonotype has only a few counts. This chain uses TRBV10-2 with TRBJ2-7, with 9 bases fitting TRBD1. This CDR3 region has 15 residues. Germline V gene sequence: CDR1 WSHSY, CDR2 SAAADI. V shed 9 bases and J 3 bases; nucleotides not matched to a gene: 12. The CDR3 sequence: CASLVLTGGYYEQYF. The CDR3 nucleotides read TGCGCCAGTCTAGTTTTGACAGGGGGGTACTACGAGCAGTACTTC.

This clonotype was seen at least ten times. The chain employs TRBV5-4 and TRBJ2-3; a possible D gene is TRBD2 (6 bases). From germline, CDR1 is SGHNT and CDR2 YYREEE (reference sequence). The length of the CDR3 is 13 residues. V shed 5 bases and J shed 3 bases, with 10 bases lying between them. In nucleotides, the CDR3 is TGTGCCAGCAGTTTTGGGGGGACAGATACGCAGTATTTT. As protein: CASSFGGTDTQYF.

The chain combines TRBV11-2 with TRBJ1-5, with TRBD1 matching over 9 bases. This CDR3 has 21 residues. V lost 1 base, J lost 0 bases, and 16 bases stayed unmatched. CDR1 is SGHAT, CDR2 FQNNGV, per germline. The CDR3 nucleotides read TGTGCCAGCAGCTTAGGGGTCTGGGACAGGGCGTTGGGGGATAGCAATCAGCCCCAGCATTTT. Its translation: CASSLGVWDRALGDSNQPQHF.

CDR3 region: CASSRPLAGGGVEQFF. The CDR3 DNA is TGCGCCAGCAGCCGGCCGCTAGCGGGAGGAGGAGTCGAGCAGTTCTTC. V and J are TRBV4-1 and TRBJ2-1; 11 bases line up with TRBD2. V lost 4 bases and J lost 10; bases outside the gene matches: 12. CDR1 and CDR2 from the germline V gene are MGHRA and YSYEKL. The CDR3 is 16 amino acids.

This clonotype was found many times. The DNA for the CDR3 is TGTGCCATCAGTGGAAGGGTGCGGGACACTGAAGCTTTCTTT. It yields the protein CAISGRVRDTEAFF. This chain links TRBV10-3 with TRBJ1-1; D not certain. The CDR3 loop spans 14 amino acids. Trimming removed 4 bases at V and 3 bases at J, with 12 bases between. Germline CDR1 reads ENHRY; CDR2 reads SYGVKD.

This clonotype was detected only a few times. The J gene is TRBJ2-1, the V gene TRBV3-1, with TRBD2 matching over 9 bases. After removal of 0 bases from V and 2 bases from J, the junction contained 5 bases not matched to a gene. Germline CDR1 and CDR2: LGHDT and YNNKEL (reference sequence). The CDR3 is 17 residues long. The CDR3 loop is CASSQEVLAGTYNEQFF. The CDR3 region has the DNA TGTGCCAGCAGCCAAGAGGTTCTAGCGGGAACCTACAATGAGCAGTTCTTC.

This clonotype was detected only a few times. The V and J genes are TRBV5-4 and TRBJ1-5, with D hard to call. This CDR3 has 13 amino acids. The V gene's germline CDR1 is SGHNT and CDR2 YYREEE (reference sequence). V lost 3 bases and J lost 7, with 11 bases in between. The CDR3 loop reads CASSSEGAQPQHF. The CDR3 DNA reads as TGTGCCAGCAGCTCGGAGGGAGCCCAGCCCCAGCATTTT. Using reference TRBV5-4 and TRBJ1-5 for the parts outside the CDR3, the full variable domain is ETGVTQSPTHLIKTRGQQVTLRCSSQSGHNTVSWYQQALGQGPQFIFQYYREEENGRGNFPPRFSGLQFPNYSSELNVNALELDDSALYLCASSSEGAQPQHFGDGTRLSIL.

The chain has TRBV4-1 and TRBJ2-1; TRBD2 matches at 11 bases. The CDR3 length is 17 residues. After removal of 0 bases from V and 8 bases from J, the junction contained 9 bases not matched to a gene. CDR1 and CDR2 from the germline V gene are MGHRA and YSYEKL. The CDR3 loop reads CASSQDRASGRSYEQFF. CDR3 nucleotide sequence: TGCGCCAGCAGCCAAGATAGGGCTAGCGGGAGGAGCTATGAGCAGTTCTTC.

The gene calls are TRBV12-3 or TRBV12-4 and TRBJ2-5; TRBD2 matches 9 bases. The length of the CDR3 is 20 residues. Losses at the gene ends were 5 bases for V and 5 bases for J; bases not matched to a gene: 24. CDR3 residues: CASSPRFFSGSSTSRETQYF. As DNA, the CDR3 is TGTGCCAGCAGTCCACGGTTTTTTAGCGGGAGTAGTACCTCCAGGGAGACCCAGTACTTC.

This clonotype has just a few counts. This sequence joins TRBV6-1 and TRBJ2-2, with a tentative D call TRBD2 (6 bases). Looked up from germline, CDR1 is MNHNS and CDR2 is SASEGT. Trimming left V 7 bases short and J 7 bases short, with 19 bases between. CDR3 size: 15 residues. The CDR3 reads CASIAARESDGELFF. The CDR3 DNA reads as TGTGCCAGCATTGCGGCCCGGGAGTCGGACGGGGAGCTGTTTTTT.

V is TRBV9 and J is TRBJ2-1; 8 bases line up with TRBD2. V was pared by 0 bases and J by 7 bases, with 9 bases of the junction left unmatched. There are 16 residues in the CDR3. Germline CDR1 reads SGDLS; CDR2 reads YYNGEE. The DNA for the CDR3 is TGTGCCAGCAGCGTAGGCTCCGGGACTAGGGGTAATGAGCAGTTCTTC. Translating it yields CASSVGSGTRGNEQFF. Complete variable domain (other parts from reference TRBV9 and TRBJ2-1): DSGVTQTPKHLITATGQRVTLRCSPRSGDLSVYWYQQSLDQGLQFLIQYYNGEERAKGNILERFSAQQFPDLHSELNLSSLELGDSALYFCASSVGSGTRGNEQFFGPGTRLTVL.

This clonotype was counted at least ten times. The chain has TRBV7-9 and TRBJ2-7; 9 bases line up with TRBD1. Trimming removed 5 bases from V and 5 bases from J; junction bases left unmatched: 7. The CDR3 length is 14 residues. Germline loops: CDR1 SEHNR, CDR2 FQNEAQ (reference sequence). The CDR3 sequence: CASSQGQGTHEQYF. In DNA, the CDR3 is TGTGCCAGCAGCCAGGGACAGGGAACCCACGAGCAGTACTTC.

In this sample, this clonotype turned up a few times. The chain links TRBV7-8 to TRBJ1-6, with D maybe TRBD1 (5 bases). CDR1 and CDR2 from the germline V gene are SGHVS and FQNEAQ. The CDR3 length is 16 residues. V lost 5 bases to trimming and J lost 7 bases, with 18 bases between them. The CDR3 protein is CASSLTRWGSNSPLHF. The DNA of the CDR3 is TGTGCCAGCAGCCTTACCAGGTGGGGGAGCAATTCACCCCTCCACTTT.

In its sample, this clonotype was seen a few times. This chain links TRBV20-1 with TRBJ2-7; D is unresolved. This CDR3 contains 14 residues. V gave up 8 bases and J gave up 2 bases, with 19 bases separating them. CDR1 is DFQATT and CDR2 is SNEGSKA in the germline V gene (reference sequence). This CDR3 is CSTRRLVGTYEQYF. DNA of the CDR3: TGCAGTACAAGACGGCTAGTAGGCACCTACGAGCAGTACTTC.

This clonotype turned up a few times. V is TRBV20-1 and J is TRBJ2-7; the match to TRBD2 covers 13 bases. CDR1 and CDR2 (germline): DFQATT, SNEGSKA (reference sequence). There are 18 residues in the CDR3. V gave up 5 bases and J gave up 7 bases; unmatched junction bases: 20. CDR3 amino acids: CSAEPGTSGISPPWEQYF. The CDR3 nucleotides read TGCAGTGCTGAACCCGGGACTAGCGGGATCAGTCCGCCCTGGGAGCAGTACTTC.

The chain has TRBV18 and TRBJ1-3, with D possibly TRBD1 on 6 matching bases. The V gene's germline CDR1 is KGHSH and CDR2 LQKENI. This CDR3 comprises 16 residues. Trimming cost V 3 bases and J 1 base, with 13 bases left between them. The DNA of the CDR3 is TGTGCCAGCTCACCCGGACAGCGGACGTCTGGAAACACCATATATTTT. Translation gives CASSPGQRTSGNTIYF.

The V call is TRBV12-5, the J call TRBJ1-2; possibly TRBD1 for D (5 bases). The CDR3 has 13 amino acids. V lost 4 bases to trimming and J lost 9 bases, with 15 bases between them. CDR1 and CDR2 from the germline V gene are LGHNT and FRNRAP. CDR3 sequence: CASGSRGDRSYTF. For the CDR3, the DNA is TGTGCTAGTGGTTCCCGGGGCGACAGAAGCTACACCTTC. The full variable domain, in which reference TRBV12-5 and TRBJ1-2 provide the parts outside the CDR3, is DARVTQTPRHKVTEMGQEVTMRCQPILGHNTVFWYRQTMMQGLELLAYFRNRAPLDDSGMPKDRFSAEMPDATLATLKIQPSEPRDSAVYFCASGSRGDRSYTFGSGTRLTVV.